This T cell receptor (beta chain) was sequenced for a study of blood T cell repertoires in COVID-19. In germline, CDR1 is SQVTM, CDR2 ANQGSEA. Germline trimming cut 4 bases from V and 3 bases from J; bases unmatched to any gene: 6. This CDR3 region has 13 residues. How the authors handled the data: Reference gene primer amplification yielded estimated nucleated cell counts. Sequenced by immunoSEQ multiplex PCR; TCRdb stores in-frame clones only, minus some. The D gene and trimming were derived from the DNA, and the V and J assignments and clone size from that table. The data show about 220,000 clones, roughly 80% seen once.

The sample taken for sequencing was PBMCs or T cells enriched from blood (not recorded which). This chain uses TRBV29-1 with TRBJ2-7; 7 bases match TRBD1. The receptor was isolated from a woman between 35 and 50 years old with acute COVID-19. The CDR3 DNA sequence: TGCAGCGTTGTGCCAGGGGGTCGCTACGAGCAGTACTTC. Protein product: CSVVPGGRYEQYF.